The T cell receptor (beta chain) described here comes from a study of lymphopenia after photon versus proton radiotherapy. Study conclusions and caveats: Photon-treated patients lost naive T cells and TCR diversity; proton-treated stayed stable. Post-nadir TCR diversity decline inversely tracked overall survival among those who died.

V lost 2 bases, J lost 5 bases, and 1 base stayed unmatched. CDR3 length: 15 amino acids. Germline CDR1 reads SGHRS; CDR2 reads YFSETQ. Sequenced by immunoSEQ multiplex PCR; TCRdb stores in-frame clones only, minus some. Among 150,000 to 200,000 clones, around nine tenths were seen once, and the ten largest hold around 5.1%. A remark on this clone: What it recognizes is unknown.

Specimen: peripheral blood, collected from a patient treated with photon-based radiotherapy. The genes are TRBV5-1 and TRBJ2-1, with TRBD2 matching 13 bases. This receptor was obtained from a man aged 50-60 years with gastric cancer. CDR3 protein: CASSLLAGGNNEQFF. CDR3 in DNA: TGCGCCAGCAGCTTACTAGCGGGAGGGAACAATGAGCAGTTCTTC.